One sample yielded the 32 T cell receptor beta chains listed below, sequenced in a study of T cells in Graves' hyperthyroidism and ophthalmopathy. RNA transcripts provided the source from which TCR beta CDR3 regions were amplified. In the first-round RT-PCR of the TCR CDR3, the HTBI primer set was used. TCRdb reprocessed the multiplex PCR reads via MiXCR and lists one record per CDR3 protein. The data contain fewer than 550,000 distinct CDR3 sequences, 15% to 18% of them singletons. Sequenced sample: blood. The receptors derive from a woman aged 18-29 years with Graves' hyperthyroidism.

This clonotype was observed a handful of times. The genes are TRBV18 and TRBJ2-6; no reliable D call. V was cut by 1 base and J by 1 base, with 14 bases left in between. The V gene's germline CDR1 is KGHSH and CDR2 LQKENI. The CDR3 length is 18 residues. CDR3 residues: CASSPRWNSRSGANVLTF. In DNA form, the CDR3 reads TGTGCCAGCTCACCACGGTGGAACTCACGTTCTGGGGCCAACGTCCTGACTTTC.

The chain is built from TRBV5-5 and TRBJ2-3; 8 nucleotides agree with TRBD1. Germline CDR1 SGHKS, CDR2 YYEKEE (reference sequence). J was trimmed by 1 base and V by 4 bases; bases with no gene match: 8. The CDR3 runs 16 residues. The DNA of the CDR3 is TGTGCCAGCAGCGGGAGGACAGGGTTTGGCACAGATACGCAGTATTTT. Protein product: CASSGRTGFGTDTQYF.

In this sample, this clonotype turned up many times. The chain employs TRBV9 and TRBJ1-2; D is unresolved. Looked up from germline, CDR1 is SGDLS and CDR2 is YYNGEE. The V end was cut by 0 bases, the J end by 3 bases, with 9 bases between. The CDR3 has 14 amino acids. DNA for the CDR3: TGTGCCAGCAGCGTAGCTGGGCAGGACTATGGCTACACCTTC. It translates to CASSVAGQDYGYTF.

This chain joins TRBV7-6 and TRBJ1-5; D possibly corresponds to TRBD1 (5 bases). Germline V gene data show CDR1 as SGHVS and CDR2 as FNYEAQ. This CDR3 region has 14 residues. V was pared by 5 bases and J by 6 bases, with 14 bases between. In DNA form, the CDR3 reads TGTGCCAGCAGCCTCGGGACTCTCGGTCAGCCCCAGCATTTT. Its translation is CASSLGTLGQPQHF.

This clonotype was counted many times. J is TRBJ2-7 and V is TRBV11-2; D is ambiguous. From germline, CDR1 is SGHAT and CDR2 FQNNGV. V lost 3 bases to trimming and J lost 2 bases, with 11 bases between them. The CDR3 extends over 14 amino acids. The CDR3 nucleotides read TGTGCCAGCAGCTTCGCAGGAATACCCTACGAGCAGTACTTC. Amino acids: CASSFAGIPYEQYF.

This clonotype was detected a few times. The chain combines TRBV2 with TRBJ1-5; D perhaps matches TRBD1 (6 bases). The CDR3 has 17 amino acids. Germline values: CDR1 SNHLY, CDR2 FYNNEI. V was trimmed by 7 bases and J by 1 base, leaving 20 bases between them. The CDR3 bases are TGTGCCAGCAATATGGACAGACCCCAGTGGAGCAATCAGCCCCAGCATTTT. This gives the protein CASNMDRPQWSNQPQHF.

There are many counts of this clonotype. V and J are TRBV7-3 and TRBJ1-1; the match to TRBD1 covers 9 bases. The CDR3 has 17 residues. The junction had 10 bases not matched to a gene; V was cut back by 5 bases and J by 0 bases. Germline V gene data show CDR1 as SGHTA and CDR2 as FQGTGA. CDR3 in amino acids: CASSHGQGMAVNTEAFF. DNA for the CDR3: TGTGCCAGCAGCCATGGACAGGGGATGGCCGTGAACACTGAAGCTTTCTTT.

CDR3 in DNA: TGCGCCAGCAGCAAGACTAGCGGGGCCTCCTACGAGCAGTACTTC. Amino acids: CASSKTSGASYEQYF. The V and J genes are TRBV5-1 and TRBJ2-7; TRBD2 matches 11 bases. The CDR3 covers 15 residues. Germline CDR1 and CDR2: SGHRS and YFSETQ. J lost 0 bases, V lost 4 bases, and 3 bases had no gene match.

This clonotype was detected many times. J is TRBJ2-7 and V is TRBV6-1; TRBD2 matches at 7 bases. Per the germline V gene, CDR1 is MNHNS and CDR2 is SASEGT. J gave up 0 bases and V 5 bases, and 10 bases lay outside the gene matches. The CDR3 is made up of 16 amino acids. This CDR3 is CASSSSSGLASYEQYF. The CDR3 bases are TGTGCCAGCAGTAGCTCTAGCGGCCTCGCCTCCTACGAGCAGTACTTC.

This clonotype appeared a few times. The chain joins TRBV3-1 to TRBJ2-7; the match to TRBD2 covers 10 bases. Germline V gives CDR1 LGHDT, CDR2 YNNKEL (reference sequence). Losses at the gene ends were 4 bases for V and 3 bases for J; bases not matched to a gene: 12. The CDR3 extends over 17 amino acids. Here the CDR3 reads CASSPRTSGPRSYEQYF. CDR3 nucleotides: TGTGCCAGCAGCCCGAGGACTAGCGGCCCTAGGAGCTACGAGCAGTACTTC.

This chain connects TRBV6-4 to TRBJ2-2; 8 bases are shared with TRBD1. Germline CDR1 MRHNA, CDR2 SNTAGT. The CDR3 has 16 residues. After removal of 6 bases from V and 5 bases from J, the junction contained 11 bases not matched to a gene. CDR3 region: CASRGPGTGGTGELFF. In DNA form, the CDR3 reads TGTGCCAGCAGGGGCCCCGGGACAGGAGGAACCGGGGAGCTGTTTTTT.

Notes on this clonotype: Lacking the conserved final phenylalanine or tryptophan, this CDR3 likely reflects a read error. The V gene is TRBV5-1, the J gene TRBJ2-1, with 9 nucleotides matching TRBD2. The CDR3 is 18 residues long. The trim removed 2 bases at V and 1 base at J, leaving 10 bases unmatched. The germline gives CDR1 SGHRS, CDR2 YFSETQ. CDR3 DNA sequence: TGCGCCAGCAGCTTAAGGGGTAGCGGGAGAGAGTCCTACAATGAGCAGTTCCTC. Amino acids: CASSLRGSGRESYNEQFL.

Comment on this clonotype: A junction boundary mismatches the germline segment, possibly from a read error. The V and J genes are TRBV6-5 and TRBJ2-5; 10 positions agree with TRBD2. This CDR3 is 13 amino acids long. CDR1 and CDR2 from the germline V gene are MNHEY and SVGAGI. CDR3 amino acids: CASSYGASGGRNF. In nucleotides, the CDR3 is TGTGCCAGCAGTTACGGGGCTAGCGGGGGACGTAACTTC.

The rearrangement uses TRBV24-1 and TRBJ2-1; 8 bases map to TRBD2. The CDR3 runs 16 residues. Losses at the gene ends were 1 base for V and 7 bases for J; bases not matched to a gene: 8. Germline assignment: CDR1 KGHDR and CDR2 SFDVKD. The CDR3 DNA reads TGTGCCACCAGTGATTTTTATCGGGGGGGGAAGAATGAGCAGTTCTTC. It yields the protein CATSDFYRGGKNEQFF.

Here the CDR3 reads CASSLTGGTYEQYF. The CDR3 DNA is TGTGCCAGCAGTTTGACAGGGGGTACCTACGAGCAGTACTTC. The J gene is TRBJ2-7, the V gene TRBV12-3 or TRBV12-4; 9 bases align to TRBD1. This CDR3 has 14 residues. V shed 3 bases and J 2 bases; nucleotides not matched to a gene: 2.

This clonotype was seen at least ten times. J is TRBJ2-7 and V is TRBV28; TRBD2 aligns across 13 bases. V trimming: 6 bases; J trimming: 0 bases; junction bases outside the gene matches: 2. CDR1 is MDHEN, CDR2 SYDVKM, per germline. The CDR3 is 15 amino acids. This CDR3 reads CASRGLAGSSYEQYF. The CDR3 nucleotides read TGTGCCAGCAGGGGACTAGCGGGAAGCTCCTACGAGCAGTACTTC.

The sample holds many counts of this clonotype. This rearrangement joins TRBV29-1 to TRBJ2-7; TRBD2 might be the D (6 bases). Trimming pared 6 bases from V and 3 bases from J, leaving 12 bases between. The CDR3 sequence is 12 residues long. CDR1 and CDR2 (germline): SQVTM, ANQGSEA. CDR3 region: CSVYGTHYEQYF. CDR3 nucleotides: TGCAGCGTCTACGGGACTCACTACGAGCAGTACTTC.

This clonotype was picked up many times. In nucleotides, the CDR3 is TGTGCCAGCAGTCCAGGGTTGGATCAGCCCCAGCATTTT. Translating it yields CASSPGLDQPQHF. The rearrangement uses TRBV6-2 or TRBV6-3 and TRBJ1-5; the D gene is possibly TRBD1 (5 bases). Germline CDR1 is MNHEY and CDR2 is SVGEGT. V lost 5 bases and J 5 bases, leaving 10 bases between the germline ends. The CDR3 loop spans 13 amino acids.

V usage is TRBV25-1 and J usage is TRBJ1-4; D is possibly TRBD1 (6 bases). The CDR3 covers 14 residues. V was clipped by 3 bases and J by 9 bases, with 14 bases between them. Per germline, CDR1 MGHDK and CDR2 SYGVNS. The CDR3 protein is CASSERGEIQKLFF. CDR3 nucleotide sequence: TGTGCCAGCAGTGAGAGGGGGGAAATTCAAAAACTGTTTTTT.

This clonotype was seen repeatedly, ten times or more. This chain connects TRBV20-1 to TRBJ2-1; D perhaps matches TRBD2 (6 bases). The germline V and J ends were trimmed by 0 bases and 4 bases, with 13 bases remaining between them. Looked up from germline, CDR1 is DFQATT and CDR2 is SNEGSKA (reference sequence). The CDR3 extends over 15 amino acids. The CDR3 reads CSARDAGSIYNEQFF. The CDR3 region has the DNA TGCAGTGCTAGAGATGCGGGGAGTATTTACAATGAGCAGTTCTTC.

This clonotype appeared many times. This chain joins TRBV3-1 and TRBJ1-3; D gene ambiguous. This CDR3 has 12 residues. Per germline, CDR1 LGHDT and CDR2 YNNKEL (reference sequence). Trimming left V 3 bases short and J 3 bases short, with 3 bases between. CDR3 amino acids: CASSQGGNTIYF. The CDR3 DNA sequence: TGTGCCAGCAGCCAGGGTGGAAACACCATATATTTT.

V and J are TRBV5-1 and TRBJ2-7, with 7 bases matching TRBD1. Germline trimming cut 0 bases from V and 1 base from J; bases unmatched to any gene: 4. The germline gives CDR1 SGHRS, CDR2 YFSETQ. CDR3 length: 15 amino acids. CDR3 coding DNA: TGCGCCAGCAGCTTGGAGGTGGGACAGTCCTACGAGCAGTACTTC. This encodes CASSLEVGQSYEQYF.

This clonotype was counted ten times or more. The genes are TRBV7-8 and TRBJ2-7, with D uncertain. Trimming removed 2 bases at V and 6 bases at J, with 8 bases between. The CDR3 has 12 amino acids. Per germline, CDR1 SGHVS and CDR2 FQNEAQ. The CDR3 loop reads CASSLRPSEQYF. Written as DNA, the CDR3 is TGTGCCAGCAGCTTAAGGCCTAGCGAGCAGTACTTC.

There are many counts of this clonotype. V and J are TRBV12-3 or TRBV12-4 and TRBJ2-2; 10 bases match TRBD2. The CDR3 extends over 16 amino acids. The V and J ends lost 6 bases and 2 bases, in that order; junction bases with no gene match: 6. The CDR3 DNA follows: TGTGCCAGCAGAATTAGCGGGGGGACTAACACCGGGGAGCTGTTTTTT. It yields the protein CASRISGGTNTGELFF.

The sample holds a few counts of this clonotype. The chain couples TRBV12-3 or TRBV12-4 to TRBJ2-1, with 10 bases that match TRBD2. The CDR3 contains 16 residues. Unmatched junction bases numbered 10, after V lost 5 bases and J lost 6 bases. The CDR3 DNA is TGTGCCAGCAGTCGCCCCGGGCTAGCGGGAGTCAATGAGCAGTTCTTC. It specifies CASSRPGLAGVNEQFF.

This clonotype was observed a few times. The V and J genes are TRBV11-2 and TRBJ2-2, with 7 bases matching TRBD2. The germline gives CDR1 SGHAT, CDR2 FQNNGV. V lost 4 bases, J lost 1 base, and 6 bases stayed unmatched. The CDR3 consists of 16 residues. The CDR3 DNA reads TGTGCCAGCAGCTCCCCGACTAGCCAGAACACCGGGGAGCTGTTTTTT. It yields the protein CASSSPTSQNTGELFF.

V is TRBV4-3 and J is TRBJ2-1; D gene uncertain. Trimming pared 1 base from V and 6 bases from J, leaving 13 bases between. The CDR3 is 15 amino acids. Germline lookup yields CDR1 LGHNA and CDR2 YSLEER. The chain's CDR3 is CASSQGRQLGNEQFF. In DNA form, the CDR3 reads TGCGCCAGCAGCCAAGGACGGCAGCTTGGCAATGAGCAGTTCTTC.

The rearrangement uses TRBV5-6 and TRBJ2-7; unclear D gene. Per the germline V gene, CDR1 is SGHDT and CDR2 is YYEEEE. The CDR3 loop spans 14 amino acids. V lost 2 bases to trimming and J lost 5 bases, with 14 bases between them. The CDR3 DNA follows: TGTGCCAGCAGCTTCGCCAGCAACGTCCACGAGCAGTACTTC. Residues: CASSFASNVHEQYF.

Notes on this clonotype: This may be a read error, as it is one base from a much larger clone. The V call is TRBV28, the J call TRBJ2-3; D is unresolved. Germline CDR1 and CDR2: MDHEN and SYDVKM. This CDR3 has 12 amino acids. The CDR3, as DNA: TGTACCAGCAGTTCCGGGTCTGTAGGGCAGTATTTT. It codes for CTSSSGSVGQYF.

This clonotype was recorded at least ten times. The CDR3 loop is CSAIFPGKWNQPQHF. The CDR3 region has the DNA TGCAGTGCTATCTTCCCGGGGAAATGGAATCAGCCCCAGCATTTT. This chain uses TRBV20-1 with TRBJ1-5; no clear D. The V gene lost 4 bases and the J gene lost 4 bases, with 17 bases spanning the gap. The CDR3 runs 15 residues. The germline CDR1 and CDR2 sequences are DFQATT and SNEGSKA (reference sequence).

Note on this clonotype: Since a much larger clone is just one base distant, this may be a read error. The chain links TRBV11-2 to TRBJ2-1; D not certain. Germline V gene sequence: CDR1 SGHAT, CDR2 FQNNGV. CDR3 length: 14 amino acids. V lost 4 bases and J 8 bases, leaving 15 bases between the germline ends. The CDR3 here is CASSSWAGLDEQFF. DNA of the CDR3: TGTGCCAGCAGCTCCTGGGCAGGATTGGATGAGCAGTTCTTC.

In its sample, this clonotype was seen a few times. This chain uses TRBV20-1 with TRBJ1-2; D unclear. The CDR3 consists of 13 residues. Germline loops: CDR1 DFQATT, CDR2 SNEGSKA (reference sequence). Trimming left V 5 bases short and J 0 bases short, with 10 bases between. The CDR3 DNA is TGCAGTGCTTCAGGCACTTCTAACTATGGCTACACCTTC. Protein product: CSASGTSNYGYTF.